The 28 T cell receptor delta chains below come from one sample, sequenced in a study of gamma delta lymphoproliferative disorders and STAT genes. Genomic DNA from isolated PBMCs served as the sequencing template. TCRdb reprocessed the multiplex PCR reads using CATT. The data show 3,100 or so delta-chain clones, under 1.2% seen once. Sample: blood. These receptor sequences come from a human donor in good health.

This clone was counted a few times. TCRdb pairs this DNA with a much larger clone's protein that differs at residue 3, likely a read error; the protein shown was translated from the DNA. The chain employs TRDV2 and TRDJ1; 12 nucleotides agree with TRDD3. CDR3 length: 19 residues. Germline V gene data show CDR1 as GEAIGNYY and CDR2 as EKD. CDR3 sequence (DNA): TGTGCCTATGACACCCTACTGGGGGATACAGCTGGAGTGCCCGATAAACTCATCTTT. Protein: CAYDTLLGDTAGVPDKLIF.

Concerning this clone: This likely traces to a read error, being one base from a far larger clone. Other DNA sequences within the sample encode an identical CDR3. The genes are TRDV1 and TRDJ1; possibly TRDD3 for D (6 bases). This CDR3 contains 16 residues. The germline gives CDR1 TSWWSYY, CDR2 QGS. Trimming took 8 bases from V and 0 from J, leaving 19 bases between them. The chain's CDR3 is CALRGGGYGDTDKLIF. The CDR3 nucleotides are TGTGCTCTTCGAGGTGGGGGGTACGGGGACACCGATAAACTCATCTTT.

As to this clone: This likely traces to a read error, being one base from a far larger clone. Distinct nucleotide sequences in the sample also encode this CDR3. The chain couples TRDV2 to TRDJ1, with 12 bases identical to TRDD3. The CDR3 has 18 residues. Germline V CDR1 and CDR2: GEAIGNYY, EKD. CDR3 nucleotides: TGCGCCTGTGACACCGCTGGGGGATACGGTGGCATGACCGATAAACTCATCTTT. Protein product: CACDTAGGYGGMTDKLIF.

This clone is termed large. The same CDR3 also results from other DNA sequences found in this sample. The chain uses TRDV2 and TRDJ1; 9 nucleotides match TRDD3. Germline V gene sequence: CDR1 GEAIGNYY, CDR2 EKD. With V trimmed by 0 bases and J by 2 bases, 12 bases remained unmatched. The CDR3 has 18 residues. The CDR3 DNA follows: TGTGCCTGTGACACCGTACTGACTGGGGGAAGGGAAACCGATAAACTCATCTTT. Its translation is CACDTVLTGGRETDKLIF.

By proportion, this clone is large. Different DNA sequences within this sample yield the same CDR3. This chain links TRDV2 with TRDJ1; 7 bases are a match to TRDD3. Germline trimming cut 0 bases from V and 0 bases from J; bases unmatched to any gene: 3. Germline CDR1 is GEAIGNYY and CDR2 is EKD. This CDR3 comprises 15 residues. In nucleotides, the CDR3 is TGTGCCTGTGACACCGTCGGGGATAACACCGATAAACTCATCTTT. Its translation is CACDTVGDNTDKLIF.

Turning to this clone: Other DNA variants within this sample encode the same CDR3. The rearrangement joins TRDV2 to TRDJ1, with D possibly matching TRDD3 (6 bases). The V gene's germline CDR1 is GEAIGNYY and CDR2 EKD. The V end was cut by 0 bases, the J end by 0 bases, with 31 bases between. CDR3 length: 22 amino acids. CDR3 sequence reads: CACDTVGGGHVPRPPYTDKLIF. CDR3 DNA: TGTGCCTGTGACACCGTTGGGGGGGGACACGTCCCCCGACCCCCGTACACCGATAAACTCATCTTT.

This clone has just a few counts. Since a far larger clone is one base different, this is likely a read error. The same CDR3 is also encoded by other DNA sequences in this sample. The V gene is TRAV23/DV6, the J gene TRDJ1, with 13 bases aligning to TRDD3. Germline values: CDR1 NTAFDY, CDR2 IRPDVSE (reference sequence). This CDR3 region has 16 residues. The CDR3 protein is CAAILQYWGIRDKLIF. In DNA form, the CDR3 reads TGTGCGGCAATCCTACAATACTGGGGGATACGGGACAAACTCATCTTT.

This clone has more than one count but fewer than ten. TCRdb's listed protein matches a much larger clone and diverges from this DNA's translation at residue 15, likely through a read error; the protein shown comes from the DNA. This chain uses TRDV2 with TRDJ1; possible D gene TRDD3, 6 bases. CDR1 and CDR2 (germline): GEAIGNYY, EKD. There are 16 residues in the CDR3. The chain's CDR3 is CACDLVGIKGTDKLTF. The DNA for the CDR3 is TGTGCCTGTGACTTAGTGGGGATCAAGGGAACCGATAAACTCACCTTT.

This clone was picked up a small number of times. The chain joins TRDV2 to TRDJ1, with 8 bases that match TRDD3. J gave up 1 base and V 4 bases, and 13 bases lay outside the gene matches. Germline CDR1 GEAIGNYY, CDR2 EKD. The CDR3 has 17 amino acids. CDR3 coding DNA: TGTGCCTGTGAAGAACTGGGGGGACTTAGGGTCACCGATAAACTCATCTTT. Amino acid sequence: CACEELGGLRVTDKLIF.

This clone occurred a few times. Since a much larger clone is just one base distant, this may be a read error. The DNA is omitted, as the CDR3 cannot be located on it reliably, and the CDR3 follows TCRdb's listing. The chain links TRAV29/DV5 to TRDJ1; TRDD3 is taken as the D call from the table, unchecked against the DNA. Per the germline V gene, CDR1 is NSMFDY and CDR2 is ISSIKDK. The CDR3 contains 26 residues when both ends are counted. The CDR3 protein is CSVPLCSLPPYANGGPHMGNTDKLIF.

As regards this clone: This may be a read error: a much more frequent sequence differs by one nucleotide. The J gene is TRDJ3, the V gene TRDV3; TRDD2 might be the D (6 bases). This CDR3 has 22 amino acids. Germline V CDR1 and CDR2: TVYSNPD, GDNSRS (reference sequence). The V end lost 0 bases, the J end lost 3 bases, and 30 bases lay between the germline ends. CDR3: CAFSCVLRPLKPGGWDTRQMFF. In DNA, the CDR3 is TGTGCCTTTAGCTGCGTCCTACGTCCCCTGAAACCCGGGGGCTGGGACACCCGACAGATGTTTTTC. The variable domain in full, with the rest retrieved from reference TRDV3 and TRDJ3, is CDKVTQSSPDQTVASGSEVVLLCTYDTVYSNPDLFWYRIRPDYSFQFVFYGDNSRSEGADFTQGRFSVKHILTQKAFHLVISPVRTEDSATYYCAFSCVLRPLKPGGWDTRQMFFGTGIKLFVEP.

This clone has only a few counts. This likely reflects a read error, since a far larger clone is one base away. This specimen includes other DNA sequences encoding the same CDR3. The chain carries TRDV2 and TRDJ1; no definite D call. The CDR3 is 17 amino acids. Germline loops: CDR1 GEAIGNYY, CDR2 EKD. CDR3 protein: CACDTVDNFMDTDKLIF. As DNA, the CDR3 is TGTGCCTGTGACACCGTTGACAACTTTATGGACACCGACAAACTCATCTTT.

The gene calls are TRDV2 and TRDJ1; 10 bases agree with TRDD3. Germline V gene data show CDR1 as GEAIGNYY and CDR2 as EKD. V shed 3 bases, J shed 1 base, and the junction held 13 bases outside the gene matches. The CDR3 consists of 18 residues. The CDR3 loop reads CACDPVATGGFTTDKLIF. The CDR3, as DNA: TGTGCCTGTGACCCTGTTGCGACTGGGGGATTCACCACCGATAAACTCATCTTT.

This clone was seen a handful of times. This likely reflects a read error, since a far larger clone is one base away. The same CDR3 is also encoded by other DNA sequences in this sample. This chain connects TRDV2 to TRDJ1; 7 positions match TRDD3. The CDR3 loop spans 17 amino acids. Per germline, CDR1 GEAIGNYY and CDR2 EKD. CDR3 nucleotide sequence: TGTGCCTGTGACAATCTTGGGGGAATCAAGAGCACCGATAAACTCATCTTC. It translates to CACDNLGGIKSTDKLIF.

About this clone: A far larger clone is a single base away, which makes a read error likely. The sample carries other DNA sequences with the same CDR3. The chain combines TRDV1 with TRDJ1, with D possibly TRDD3 on 5 matching bases. The V gene's germline CDR1 is TSWWSYY and CDR2 QGS. The CDR3 is 20 amino acids. The CDR3, as DNA: TGTGCCCTTGGGGAACTTGGGAAAGTGCGGGGTGAATCTTACACCGATAAACTCATCTTT. This gives the protein CALGELGKVRGESYTDKLIF.

This clone was seen only a few times. The protein in TCRdb stems from a much larger clone and differs at residue 15 from this DNA's translation, likely a read error; here the protein is translated from the DNA. The chain joins TRDV2 to TRDJ1, with a possible D match to TRDD3 (6 bases). The V gene lost 0 bases and the J gene lost 3 bases, with 28 bases spanning the gap. Germline values: CDR1 GEAIGNYY, CDR2 EKD. The CDR3 has 20 residues. The DNA for the CDR3 is TGTGCCTGTGACACCGTGGGAATGAACGCTGGGGTTCCGTACGCCGATAAACTCATCTTT. Amino acids: CACDTVGMNAGVPYADKLIF.

This clone has a handful of counts. It is likely a read error: a sequence one base away is far more abundant. Other DNA sequences in this sample translate to the same CDR3. This rearrangement joins TRDV2 to TRDJ3; 7 bases fit TRDD3. In germline, CDR1 is GEAIGNYY, CDR2 EKD. The CDR3 is made up of 21 amino acids. CDR3 loop: CACDPGALGSGGSWDTRQMFF. The CDR3 DNA sequence: TGCGCCTGTGACCCCGGTGCCCTCGGATCTGGGGGGTCCTGGGACACCCGACAGATGTTTTTC.

A remark on this clone: This likely reflects a read error, since a far larger clone is one base away. This sample includes further DNA sequences coding for the same CDR3. The gene calls are TRDV2 and TRDJ1, with TRDD3 identical over 9 bases. CDR3 length equals 19 residues. Germline CDR1 is GEAIGNYY and CDR2 is EKD. CDR3 coding DNA: TGTGCCTGTGACACAATGACTTTGACGGGGATACGCTCCACCGATAAGCTCATCTTT. Protein sequence: CACDTMTLTGIRSTDKLIF.

For this clone: The protein that TCRdb holds for this DNA derives from a much larger clone and differs from the translated DNA at residue 14, which likely indicates a read error; the protein shown here is translated from the DNA. The CDR3 DNA follows: TGTGCCTGTGACACCGTTGAAGCCCCCGGACGAGTAACCGGTAAACTCATCTTT. The encoded protein is CACDTVEAPGRVTGKLIF. The chain joins TRDV2 to TRDJ1; D uncertain. Germline V gene lookup returns CDR1 GEAIGNYY and CDR2 EKD. There are 18 residues in the CDR3.

The chain joins TRDV2 to TRDJ1, with 13 bases aligning to TRDD3. The CDR3 contains 18 residues. J gave up 3 bases and V 3 bases, and 12 bases lay outside the gene matches. Per germline, CDR1 GEAIGNYY and CDR2 EKD. In DNA, the CDR3 is TGTGCCTGTGACGAAGTACTGGGGGATACGCTGGCCTCCGATAAACTCATCTTT. It translates to CACDEVLGDTLASDKLIF.

For this clone: The protein TCRdb gives is from a much larger clone and does not agree with this DNA's translation at residue 12, likely a read error; the protein shown here comes from the DNA. The chain is built from TRDV2 and TRDJ1; D is undetermined. CDR1 GEAIGNYY and CDR2 EKD come from the germline V gene. V dropped 0 bases and J dropped 3 bases, with 22 bases sitting between them. The CDR3 is 18 amino acids. The CDR3 coding sequence is TGTGCCTGTGACACCCTGCCGGGTGGGCAGAAAATGGCCGATAAACTCATCTTT. Translation: CACDTLPGGQKMADKLIF.

In regard to this clone: This sequence is one base from a far larger clone and is likely a read error. Other DNA sequences in this specimen translate into the identical CDR3. The CDR3 DNA reads as TGTGCCTGTGACACCGTACTGACTGGGGGAAGAGAAACCGATAAACTCATCTTT. The encoded protein is CACDTVLTGGRETDKLIF. This chain joins TRDV2 and TRDJ1, with 9 bases that match TRDD3. Germline V lookup: CDR1 GEAIGNYY, CDR2 EKD. With 0 bases clipped from V and 2 bases from J, the junction kept 12 bases outside the gene matches. This CDR3 is built from 18 residues.

There are a few counts of this clone. For this DNA, TCRdb reports the protein of a much larger clone, which diverges at residue 3, most likely from a read error; the protein presented here is translated directly from the DNA. The rearrangement joins TRDV2 to TRDJ1, with 12 nucleotides matching TRDD3. Germline loops: CDR1 GEAIGNYY, CDR2 EKD. The CDR3 has 18 residues. The chain's CDR3 is CASDTLRLGDTFTDKLIF. Here the CDR3 DNA reads TGTGCCAGTGACACACTTCGCCTGGGGGATACGTTCACCGATAAACTCATCTTT.

This clone has just a few counts. The TCRdb record carries a much larger clone's protein, which differs from this DNA's translation at residue 13; a read error is the likely cause, and the protein listed here is the DNA translation. The chain is built from TRDV2 and TRDJ1; D not certain. The germline V gene has CDR1 GEAIGNYY and CDR2 EKD. The V gene lost 0 bases and the J gene lost 4 bases, with 23 bases spanning the gap. This CDR3 has 18 residues. CDR3 loop: CACDTLPGGQKVDDKLIF. CDR3 nucleotides: TGTGCCTGTGACACCCTGCCGGGTGGGCAGAAAGTGGACGATAAACTCATCTTT.

In regard to this clone: This is likely an artifact of a read error, given a far larger clone one base away. Other DNA sequences in the sample encode the same CDR3. The chain employs TRDV2 and TRDJ1; TRDD3 agrees at 11 bases. CDR3 length equals 17 residues. Germline V gene data show CDR1 as GEAIGNYY and CDR2 as EKD. The CDR3 protein is CACDTVGGYAETDKLIF. The CDR3 DNA follows: TGTGCCTGTGACACCGTTGGGGGATACGCGGAGACCGACAAACTCATCTTT.

This clone was found a few times. The TCRdb protein, from a much larger clone, departs from this DNA's translation at residue 6, likely by read error; the protein shown derives from the DNA. The genes are TRDV2 and TRDJ1; 13 nucleotides align to TRDD3. The CDR3 consists of 18 residues. V trimming: 0 bases; J trimming: 2 bases; junction bases outside the gene matches: 8. Germline V gene lookup returns CDR1 GEAIGNYY and CDR2 EKD. CDR3 residues: CACDTTGGYGGMTDKLIF. The CDR3 DNA reads as TGTGCCTGTGACACCACTGGGGGATACGGTGGCATGACCGATAAACTCATCTTT.

With respect to this clone: This likely came from a read error, as a far larger clone is one base away. The sample has other DNA sequences that encode this CDR3 too. V gene TRDV2 combines with J gene TRDJ1; the match to TRDD3 covers 8 bases. From germline, CDR1 is GEAIGNYY and CDR2 EKD. CDR3 length: 17 amino acids. The CDR3 nucleotides are TGTGCCTGTGACACGCTGGGGGACCCCGCGTACACCGATAAACTTATCTTT. The encoded protein is CACDTLGDPAYTDKLIF.

This clone was seen a few times. This likely reflects a read error, since a far larger clone is one base away. This chain uses TRDV2 with TRDJ1, with 7 bases aligning to TRDD3. This CDR3 has 22 residues. V was clipped by 0 bases and J by 0 bases; unmatched bases: 24. Germline CDR1 is GEAIGNYY and CDR2 is EKD. CDR3 sequence: CACDTVGSRMGDPAPYTDKLIF. The CDR3 bases are TGTGCCTGTGACACCGTCGGTAGCCGTATGGGGGACCCCGCCCCTTACACCGATAAACTCATCTTT.